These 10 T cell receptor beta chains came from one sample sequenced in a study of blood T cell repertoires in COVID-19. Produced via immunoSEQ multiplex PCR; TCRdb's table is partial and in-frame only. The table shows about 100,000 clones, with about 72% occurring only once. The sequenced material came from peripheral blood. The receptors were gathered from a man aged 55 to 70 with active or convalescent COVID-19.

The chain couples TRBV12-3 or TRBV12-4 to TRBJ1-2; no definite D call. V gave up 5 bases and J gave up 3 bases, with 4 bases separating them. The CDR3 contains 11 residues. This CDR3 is CASSRDYGYTF. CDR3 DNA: TGTGCCAGCAGTCGGGACTATGGCTACACCTTC.

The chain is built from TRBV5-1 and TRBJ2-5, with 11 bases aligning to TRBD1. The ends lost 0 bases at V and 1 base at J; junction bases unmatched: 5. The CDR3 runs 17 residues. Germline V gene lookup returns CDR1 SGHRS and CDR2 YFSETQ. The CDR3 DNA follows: TGCGCCAGCAGCTTGGGTGGACAGGGGGCCGGCCAAGAGACCCAGTACTTC. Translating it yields CASSLGGQGAGQETQYF.

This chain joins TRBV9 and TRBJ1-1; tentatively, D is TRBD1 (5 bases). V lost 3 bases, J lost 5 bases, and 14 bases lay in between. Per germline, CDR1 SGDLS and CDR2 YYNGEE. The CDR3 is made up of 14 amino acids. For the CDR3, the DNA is TGTGCCAGCAGCGCCCGGGGGTCTCGGACTGAAGCTTTCTTT. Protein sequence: CASSARGSRTEAFF.

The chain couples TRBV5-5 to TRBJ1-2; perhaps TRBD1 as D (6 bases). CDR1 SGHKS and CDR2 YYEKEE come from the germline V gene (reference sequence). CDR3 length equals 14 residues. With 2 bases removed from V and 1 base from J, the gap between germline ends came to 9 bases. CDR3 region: CASSLYRDNYGYTF. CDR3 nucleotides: TGTGCCAGCAGCTTATACAGGGATAACTATGGCTACACCTTC.

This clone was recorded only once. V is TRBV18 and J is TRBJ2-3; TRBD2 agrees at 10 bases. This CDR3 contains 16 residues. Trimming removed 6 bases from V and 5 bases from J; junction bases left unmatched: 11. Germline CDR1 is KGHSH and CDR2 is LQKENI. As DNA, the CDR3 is TGTGCCAGCTCGCATACTAGCGGGAAGGGAGGAGATACGCAGTATTTT. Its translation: CASSHTSGKGGDTQYF.

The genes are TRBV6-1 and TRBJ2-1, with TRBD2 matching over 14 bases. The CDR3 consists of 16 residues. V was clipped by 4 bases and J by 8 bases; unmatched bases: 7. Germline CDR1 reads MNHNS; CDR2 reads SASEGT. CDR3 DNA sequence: TGTGCCAGCAGTGCCGGACTAGCGGGAGGAAGGTATGAGCAGTTCTTC. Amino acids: CASSAGLAGGRYEQFF.

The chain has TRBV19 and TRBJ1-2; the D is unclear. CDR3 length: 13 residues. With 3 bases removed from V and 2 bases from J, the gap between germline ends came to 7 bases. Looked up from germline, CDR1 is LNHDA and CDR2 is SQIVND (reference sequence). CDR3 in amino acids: CASSISGNYGYTF. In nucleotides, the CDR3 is TGTGCCAGTAGTATTTCCGGGAACTATGGCTACACCTTC.

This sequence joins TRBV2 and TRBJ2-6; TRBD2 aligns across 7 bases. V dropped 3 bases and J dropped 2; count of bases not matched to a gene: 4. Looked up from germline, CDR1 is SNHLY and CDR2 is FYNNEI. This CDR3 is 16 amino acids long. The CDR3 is CASSEPRGAGANVLTF. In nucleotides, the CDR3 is TGTGCCAGCAGTGAGCCCCGGGGGGCTGGGGCCAACGTCCTGACTTTC.

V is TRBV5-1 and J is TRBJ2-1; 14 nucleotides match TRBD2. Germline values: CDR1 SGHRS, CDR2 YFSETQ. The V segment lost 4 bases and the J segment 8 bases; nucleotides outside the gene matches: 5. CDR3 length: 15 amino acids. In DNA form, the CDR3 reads TGCGCCAGCAGCCAAGGGACTAGCGGGAGTCATGAGCAGTTCTTC. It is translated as CASSQGTSGSHEQFF.

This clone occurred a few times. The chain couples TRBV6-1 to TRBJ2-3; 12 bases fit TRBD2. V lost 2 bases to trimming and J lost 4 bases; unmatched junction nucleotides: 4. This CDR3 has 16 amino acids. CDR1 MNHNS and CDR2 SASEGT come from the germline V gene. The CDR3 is CASSELGLAGSDTQYF. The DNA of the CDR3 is TGTGCCAGCAGTGAACTGGGACTAGCGGGCTCAGATACGCAGTATTTT.